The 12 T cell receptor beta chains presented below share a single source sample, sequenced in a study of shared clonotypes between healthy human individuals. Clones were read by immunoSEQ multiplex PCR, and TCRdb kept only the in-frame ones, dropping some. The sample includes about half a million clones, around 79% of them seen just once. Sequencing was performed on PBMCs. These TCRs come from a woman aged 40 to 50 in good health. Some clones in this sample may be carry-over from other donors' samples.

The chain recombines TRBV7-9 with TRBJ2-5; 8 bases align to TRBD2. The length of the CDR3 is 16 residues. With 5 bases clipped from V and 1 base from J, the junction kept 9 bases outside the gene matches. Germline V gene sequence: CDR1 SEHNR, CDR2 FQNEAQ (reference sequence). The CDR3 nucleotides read TGTGCCAGCAGCCGAACAAGTACTAGCGGCCAAGAGACCCAGTACTTC. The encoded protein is CASSRTSTSGQETQYF.

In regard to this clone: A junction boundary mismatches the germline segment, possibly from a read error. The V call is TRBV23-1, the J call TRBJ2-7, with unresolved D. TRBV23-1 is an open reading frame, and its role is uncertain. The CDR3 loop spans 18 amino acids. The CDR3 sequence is CASSQLLTLVPSSYERYF. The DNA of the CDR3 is TGCGCCAGCAGTCAACTCCTCACCCTAGTTCCCAGCTCCTACGAGCGGTACTTC.

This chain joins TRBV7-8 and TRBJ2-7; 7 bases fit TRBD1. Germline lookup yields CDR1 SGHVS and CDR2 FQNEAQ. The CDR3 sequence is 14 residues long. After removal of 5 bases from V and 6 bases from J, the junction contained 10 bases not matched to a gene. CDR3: CASSLLGTALEQYF. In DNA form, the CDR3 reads TGTGCCAGCAGCCTCCTCGGGACAGCACTCGAGCAGTACTTC.

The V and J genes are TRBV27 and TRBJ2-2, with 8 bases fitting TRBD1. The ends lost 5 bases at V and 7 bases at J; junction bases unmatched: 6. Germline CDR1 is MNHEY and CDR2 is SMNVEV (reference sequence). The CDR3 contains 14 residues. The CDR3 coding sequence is TGTGCCAGCAGTCCGGACAGGGTGAACGGGGAGCTGTTTTTT. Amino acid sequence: CASSPDRVNGELFF.

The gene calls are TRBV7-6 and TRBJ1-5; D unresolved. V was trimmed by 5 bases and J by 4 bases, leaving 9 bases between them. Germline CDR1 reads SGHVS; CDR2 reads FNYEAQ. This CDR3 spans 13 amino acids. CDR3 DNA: TGTGCCAGCAGCCCGGACGGGAATCAGCCCCAGCATTTT. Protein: CASSPDGNQPQHF.

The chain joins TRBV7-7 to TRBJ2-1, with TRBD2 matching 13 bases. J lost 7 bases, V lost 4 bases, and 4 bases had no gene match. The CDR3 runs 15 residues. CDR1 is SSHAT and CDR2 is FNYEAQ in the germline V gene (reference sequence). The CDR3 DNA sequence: TGTGCCAGCAGCTCCGGGACTAGCGGGATGAATGAGCAGTTCTTC. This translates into CASSSGTSGMNEQFF. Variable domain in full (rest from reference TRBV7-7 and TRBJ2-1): GAGVSQSPRYKVTKRGQDVTLRCDPISSHATLYWYQQALGQGPEFLTYFNYEAQPDKSGLPSDRFSAERPEGSISTLTIQRTEQRDSAMYRCASSSGTSGMNEQFFGPGTRLTVL.

CDR3 residues: CASSLGRQGGYTF. CDR3 nucleotides: TGCGCCAGCAGCTTGGGGAGACAGGGGGGCTACACCTTC. The genes are TRBV5-1 and TRBJ1-2; 8 positions match TRBD1. The J segment lost 8 bases and the V segment lost 0 bases, leaving 3 bases of the junction unmatched. The V gene's germline CDR1 is SGHRS and CDR2 YFSETQ. The CDR3 runs 13 residues.

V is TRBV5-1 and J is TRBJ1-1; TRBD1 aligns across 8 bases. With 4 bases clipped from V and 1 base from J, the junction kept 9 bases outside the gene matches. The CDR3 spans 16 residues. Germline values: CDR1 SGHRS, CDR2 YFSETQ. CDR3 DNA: TGCGCCAGCAGCATGAGACAGGGGAGGAGGAACACTGAAGCTTTCTTT. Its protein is CASSMRQGRRNTEAFF.

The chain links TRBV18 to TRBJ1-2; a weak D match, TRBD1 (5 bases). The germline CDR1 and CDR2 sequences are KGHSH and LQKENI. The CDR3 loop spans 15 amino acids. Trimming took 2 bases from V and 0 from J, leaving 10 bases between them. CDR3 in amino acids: CASSPTSGTNYGYTF. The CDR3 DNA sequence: TGTGCCAGCTCACCAACGTCAGGGACTAACTATGGCTACACCTTC.

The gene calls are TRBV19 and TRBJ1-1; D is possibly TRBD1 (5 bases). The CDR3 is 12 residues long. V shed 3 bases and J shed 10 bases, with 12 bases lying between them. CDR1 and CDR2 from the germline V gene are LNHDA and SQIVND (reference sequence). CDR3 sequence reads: CASSIEGRAAFF. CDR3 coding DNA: TGTGCCAGTAGTATCGAGGGCAGGGCAGCTTTCTTT.

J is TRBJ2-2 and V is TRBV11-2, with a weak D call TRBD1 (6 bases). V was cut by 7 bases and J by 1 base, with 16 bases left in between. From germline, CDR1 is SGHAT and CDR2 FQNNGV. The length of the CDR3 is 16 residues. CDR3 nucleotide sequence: TGTGCCAGCACCGATGGGGGCGGGTGGAACACCGGGGAGCTGTTTTTT. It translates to CASTDGGGWNTGELFF. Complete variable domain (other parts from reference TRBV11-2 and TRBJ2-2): EAGVAQSPRYKIIEKRQSVAFWCNPISGHATLYWYQQILGQGPKLLIQFQNNGVVDDSQLPKDRFSAERLKGVDSTLKIQPAKLEDSAVYLCASTDGGGWNTGELFFGEGSRLTVL.

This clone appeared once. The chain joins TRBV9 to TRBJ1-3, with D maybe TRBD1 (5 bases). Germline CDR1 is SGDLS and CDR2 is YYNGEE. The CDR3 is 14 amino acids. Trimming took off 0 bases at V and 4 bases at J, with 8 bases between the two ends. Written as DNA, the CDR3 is TGTGCCAGCAGCGTAGTGGGGCAGGGAAACACCATATATTTT. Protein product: CASSVVGQGNTIYF.